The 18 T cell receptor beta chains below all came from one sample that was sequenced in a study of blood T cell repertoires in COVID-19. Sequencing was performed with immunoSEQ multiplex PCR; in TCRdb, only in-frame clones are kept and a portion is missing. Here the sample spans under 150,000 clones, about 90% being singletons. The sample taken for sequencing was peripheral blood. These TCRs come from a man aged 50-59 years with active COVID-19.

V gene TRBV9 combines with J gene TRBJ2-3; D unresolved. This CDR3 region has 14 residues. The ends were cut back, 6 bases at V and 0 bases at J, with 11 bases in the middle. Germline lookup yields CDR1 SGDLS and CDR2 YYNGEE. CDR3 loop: CASMETSSTDTQYF. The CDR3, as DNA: TGTGCCAGCATGGAGACCTCTAGCACAGATACGCAGTATTTT.

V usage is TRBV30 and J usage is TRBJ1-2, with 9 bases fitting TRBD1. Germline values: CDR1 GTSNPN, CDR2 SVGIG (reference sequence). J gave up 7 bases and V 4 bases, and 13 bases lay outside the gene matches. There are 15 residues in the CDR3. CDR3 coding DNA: TGTGCCTGGACCAACCGGGACAGGGATTTTGCTGGCTACACCTTC. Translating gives CAWTNRDRDFAGYTF.

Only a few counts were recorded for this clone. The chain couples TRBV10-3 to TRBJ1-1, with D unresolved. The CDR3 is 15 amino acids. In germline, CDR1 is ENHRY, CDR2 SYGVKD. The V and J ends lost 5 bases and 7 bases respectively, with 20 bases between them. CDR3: CAISKESSTRGEAFF. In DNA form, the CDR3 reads TGTGCCATCAGTAAAGAGAGCTCCACGAGAGGTGAAGCTTTCTTT.

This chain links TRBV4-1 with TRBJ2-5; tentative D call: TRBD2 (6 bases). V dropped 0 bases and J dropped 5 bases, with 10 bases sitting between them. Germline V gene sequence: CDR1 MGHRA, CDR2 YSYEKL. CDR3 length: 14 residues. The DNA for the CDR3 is TGCGCCAGCAGCCAAGATCCAGGAGGGGAGACCCAGTACTTC. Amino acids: CASSQDPGGETQYF.

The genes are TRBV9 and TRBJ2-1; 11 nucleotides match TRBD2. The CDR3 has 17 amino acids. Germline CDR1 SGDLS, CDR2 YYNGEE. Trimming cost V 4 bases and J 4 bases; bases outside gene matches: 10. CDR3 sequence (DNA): TGTGCCAGCAGCTACACAACTACTAGCGGGGGTTACAATGAGCAGTTCTTC. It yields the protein CASSYTTTSGGYNEQFF.

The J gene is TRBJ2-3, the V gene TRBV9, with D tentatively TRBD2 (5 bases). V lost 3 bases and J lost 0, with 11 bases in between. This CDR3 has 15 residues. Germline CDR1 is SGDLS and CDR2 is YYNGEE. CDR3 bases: TGTGCCAGCAGCGCAGCGGTCTCTAGCACAGATACGCAGTATTTT. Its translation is CASSAAVSSTDTQYF.

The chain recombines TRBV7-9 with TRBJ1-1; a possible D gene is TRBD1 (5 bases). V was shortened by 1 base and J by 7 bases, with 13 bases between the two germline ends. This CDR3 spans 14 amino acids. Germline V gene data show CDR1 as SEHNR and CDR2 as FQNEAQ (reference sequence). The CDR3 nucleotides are TGTGCCAGCAGCTTAGTAGGTGGGGCACTTGAAGCTTTCTTT. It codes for CASSLVGGALEAFF.

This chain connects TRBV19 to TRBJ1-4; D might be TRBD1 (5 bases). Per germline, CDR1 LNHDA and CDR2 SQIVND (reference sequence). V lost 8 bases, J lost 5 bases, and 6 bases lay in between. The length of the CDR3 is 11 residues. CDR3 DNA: TGTGCCAGTCGGGGGAATGAAAAACTGTTTTTT. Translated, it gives CASRGNEKLFF.

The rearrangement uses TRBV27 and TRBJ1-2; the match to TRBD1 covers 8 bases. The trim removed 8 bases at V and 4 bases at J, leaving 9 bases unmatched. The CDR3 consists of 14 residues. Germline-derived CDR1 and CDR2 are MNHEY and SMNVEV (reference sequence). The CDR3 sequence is CASRWQGAGYGYTF. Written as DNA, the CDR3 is TGTGCCAGCCGGTGGCAGGGGGCGGGCTATGGCTACACCTTC.

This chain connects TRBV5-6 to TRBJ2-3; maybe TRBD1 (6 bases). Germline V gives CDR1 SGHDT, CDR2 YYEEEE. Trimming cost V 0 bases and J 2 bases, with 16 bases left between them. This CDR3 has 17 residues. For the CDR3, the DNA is TGTGCCAGCAGCTTGGCCTTGGTACAGGGATCCACAGATACGCAGTATTTT. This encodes CASSLALVQGSTDTQYF.

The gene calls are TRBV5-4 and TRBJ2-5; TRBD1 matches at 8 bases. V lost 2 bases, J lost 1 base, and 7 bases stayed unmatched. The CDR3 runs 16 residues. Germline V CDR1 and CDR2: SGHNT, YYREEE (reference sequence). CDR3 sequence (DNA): TGTGCCAGCAGCTTAGACAGGGGTTGGGGCCAAGAGACCCAGTACTTC. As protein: CASSLDRGWGQETQYF.

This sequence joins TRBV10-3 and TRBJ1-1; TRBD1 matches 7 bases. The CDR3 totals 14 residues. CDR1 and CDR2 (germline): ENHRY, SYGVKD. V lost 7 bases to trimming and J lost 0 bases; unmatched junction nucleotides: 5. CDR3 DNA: TGTGCCATCAAACAGGGGCTATTGAACACTGAAGCTTTCTTT. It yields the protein CAIKQGLLNTEAFF.

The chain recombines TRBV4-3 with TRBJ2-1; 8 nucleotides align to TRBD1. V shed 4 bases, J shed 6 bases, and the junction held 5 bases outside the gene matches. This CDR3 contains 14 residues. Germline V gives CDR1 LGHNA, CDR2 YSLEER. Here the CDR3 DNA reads TGCGCCAGCAGCCGGCAGGACAGGGTCAATGAGCAGTTCTTC. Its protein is CASSRQDRVNEQFF.

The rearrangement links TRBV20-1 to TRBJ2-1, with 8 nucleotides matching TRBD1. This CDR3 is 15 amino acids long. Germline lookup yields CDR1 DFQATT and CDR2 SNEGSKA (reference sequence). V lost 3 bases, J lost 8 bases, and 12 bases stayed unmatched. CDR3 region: CSASTGTGTSHEQFF. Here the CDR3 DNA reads TGCAGTGCTAGTACCGGGACAGGAACTTCCCATGAGCAGTTCTTC.

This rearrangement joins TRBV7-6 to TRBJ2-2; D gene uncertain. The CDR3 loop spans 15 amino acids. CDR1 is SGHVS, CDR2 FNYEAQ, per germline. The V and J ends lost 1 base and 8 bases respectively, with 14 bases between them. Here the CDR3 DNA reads TGTGCCAGCAGCTTAGGTGAACCTCCGAGTGGGGAGCTGTTTTTT. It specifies CASSLGEPPSGELFF.

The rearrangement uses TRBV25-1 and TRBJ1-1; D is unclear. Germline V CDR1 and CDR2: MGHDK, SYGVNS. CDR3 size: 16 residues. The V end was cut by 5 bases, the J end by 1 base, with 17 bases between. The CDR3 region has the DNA TGTGCCAGCAGTCCCACCGGGCCCGGAGGGAACACTGAAGCTTTCTTT. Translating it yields CASSPTGPGGNTEAFF.

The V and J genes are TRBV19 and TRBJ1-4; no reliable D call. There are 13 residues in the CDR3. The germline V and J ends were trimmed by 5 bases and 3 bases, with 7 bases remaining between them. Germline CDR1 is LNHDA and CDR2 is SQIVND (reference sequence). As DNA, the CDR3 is TGTGCCAGTAGTGGGCCGCCTAATGAAAAACTGTTTTTT. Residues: CASSGPPNEKLFF.

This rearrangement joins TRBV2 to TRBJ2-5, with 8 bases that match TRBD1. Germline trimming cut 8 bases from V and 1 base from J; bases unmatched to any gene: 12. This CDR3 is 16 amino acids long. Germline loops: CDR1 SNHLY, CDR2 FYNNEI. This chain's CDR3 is CASSTGERPLQETQYF. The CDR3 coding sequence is TGTGCCAGCTCGACAGGGGAACGTCCCCTCCAAGAGACCCAGTACTTC.